Following are 29 T cell receptor beta chains from one sample sequenced in a study of Graves' ophthalmopathy and Graves' hyperthyroidism. RNA transcripts were the template, and TCR beta CDR3 regions were amplified from them. The authors performed first-round RT-PCR with HTBI primers and then a second-round multiplex PCR. TCRdb passed the multiplex PCR reads through MiXCR, listing each CDR3 protein once. The sample contains under 400,000 distinct CDR3 sequences, 17% of which appear only once. The sample consisted of peripheral blood. These receptors were taken from an adult man with Graves' ophthalmopathy.

CDR3 sequence reads: CSARRSSYEQYF. As DNA, the CDR3 is TGCAGTGCTAGGCGGAGCTCCTACGAGCAGTACTTC. The chain is built from TRBV20-1 and TRBJ2-7; D unclear. CDR1 and CDR2 from the germline V gene are DFQATT and SNEGSKA (reference sequence). The CDR3 is made up of 12 amino acids. V shed 3 bases and J shed 0 bases, with 6 bases lying between them.

This clonotype has just a few counts. A much larger clone lies a single base off, so this may be a read error. This chain connects TRBV5-1 to TRBJ2-2; no clear D. The CDR3 is 15 amino acids. Germline CDR1 and CDR2: SGHRS and YFSETQ. The CDR3 coding sequence is TGCGTCAGCAGCTTGGTGTCCACCAACACCGGGGAGCTGTTTTTT. It specifies CVSSLVSTNTGELFF.

At least ten counts were recorded for this clonotype. Likely a read error: the CDR3 ends without its conserved phenylalanine or tryptophan. This sequence joins TRBV2 and TRBJ2-7; D tentatively fits TRBD1 or TRBD2 (5 bases each). Trimming left V 3 bases short and J 1 base short, with 13 bases between. The CDR3 length is 15 residues. Germline-derived CDR1 and CDR2 are SNHLY and FYNNEI. The CDR3 region is CASSEGVKSSYEQYL. In nucleotides, the CDR3 is TGTGCCAGCAGTGAGGGGGTTAAGTCATCCTACGAGCAGTACCTC.

This clonotype appeared many times. CDR3 protein: CASSDGTGQETQYF. The CDR3 nucleotides read TGTGCCAGCAGTGATGGGACAGGGCAAGAGACCCAGTACTTC. The genes are TRBV28 and TRBJ2-5; the match to TRBD1 covers 9 bases. Germline assignment: CDR1 MDHEN and CDR2 SYDVKM. Trimming took 5 bases from V and 2 from J; bases not matched to a gene: 3. This CDR3 has 14 amino acids.

In this sample, this clonotype turned up many times. The chain uses TRBV29-1 and TRBJ2-7; D unresolved. The CDR3 loop spans 13 amino acids. The germline V gene encodes CDR1 SQVTM and CDR2 ANQGSEA. V lost 4 bases and J 2 bases, leaving 12 bases between the germline ends. CDR3 sequence reads: CSVARSAPYEQYF. CDR3 DNA sequence: TGCAGCGTTGCTCGGTCGGCCCCCTACGAGCAGTACTTC.

This clonotype has a count of ten or more. The V gene is TRBV20-1, the J gene TRBJ2-7; 11 bases line up with TRBD2. Germline CDR1 and CDR2: DFQATT and SNEGSKA (reference sequence). The CDR3 totals 14 residues. V trimming: 2 bases; J trimming: 4 bases; junction bases outside the gene matches: 4. The CDR3 here is CSARLGLADYEQYF. The CDR3 DNA follows: TGCAGTGCTAGACTGGGACTAGCGGATTACGAGCAGTACTTC.

This clonotype has at least ten counts. The CDR3: CASSYSPGSASSYEQYF. In DNA form, the CDR3 reads TGTGCCAGCAGTTATAGCCCTGGGTCGGCGAGCTCCTACGAGCAGTACTTC. This rearrangement joins TRBV6-2 or TRBV6-3 to TRBJ2-7; D gene uncertain. Germline V gene lookup returns CDR1 MNHEY and CDR2 SVGEGT. V was cut by 3 bases and J by 0 bases, with 18 bases left in between. The CDR3 totals 17 residues.

This clonotype was recorded many times. The chain joins TRBV12-3 or TRBV12-4 to TRBJ2-7, with a possible D match to TRBD2 (5 bases). The V end was cut by 2 bases, the J end by 6 bases, with 11 bases between. The CDR3 loop spans 13 amino acids. CDR3 bases: TGTGCCAGCAGTTTAAAGGGCCTAGCCGAGCAGTACTTC. Translating gives CASSLKGLAEQYF.

As concerns this clonotype: The junction departs from the called germline gene at one end, perhaps through a read error. The chain uses TRBV12-3 or TRBV12-4 and TRBJ1-2; D perhaps matches TRBD1 (5 bases). This CDR3 region has 13 residues. The CDR3 loop reads CAGSRDGNYGYTF. The CDR3, as DNA: TGTGCCGGCAGTAGGGACGGGAACTATGGCTACACCTTC.

In the case of this clonotype: A much larger clone differs from this one at a single base, so this may be a read error. The chain carries TRBV20-1 and TRBJ2-5; 10 bases align to TRBD2. This CDR3 spans 13 amino acids. Per germline, CDR1 DFQATT and CDR2 SNEGSKA (reference sequence). The trim removed 7 bases at V and 4 bases at J, leaving 6 bases unmatched. CDR3 amino acids: CSVGLAAVETQYF. For the CDR3, the DNA is TGCAGTGTAGGACTAGCGGCGGTAGAGACCCAGTACTTC.

This clonotype was counted many times. CDR3: CATSGTGTGNYGYTF. The CDR3 DNA follows: TGTGCCACCAGTGGAACCGGGACAGGCAACTATGGCTACACCTTC. The rearrangement joins TRBV24-1 to TRBJ1-2, with TRBD1 matching over 8 bases. Germline V gives CDR1 KGHDR, CDR2 SFDVKD. The CDR3 consists of 15 residues. The ends lost 5 bases at V and 2 bases at J; junction bases unmatched: 6.

This clonotype was seen ten or more times. The chain uses TRBV7-2 and TRBJ1-2; D gene ambiguous. V lost 5 bases and J lost 10, with 17 bases in between. CDR3 length: 13 amino acids. The germline gives CDR1 SGHTA, CDR2 FQGNSA. The DNA for the CDR3 is TGTGCCAGCAGCCCCCTTTCATTTAGGGCCTACACCTTC. It specifies CASSPLSFRAYTF. The complete variable domain, with remaining parts taken from reference TRBV7-2 and TRBJ1-2, reads GAGVSQSPSNKVTEKGKDVELRCDPISGHTALYWYRQSLGQGLEFLIYFQGNSAPDKSGLPSDRFSAERTGGSVSTLTIQRTQQEDSAVYLCASSPLSFRAYTFGSGTRLTVV.

This chain connects TRBV15 to TRBJ1-3; 7 positions agree with TRBD1. Germline CDR1 LNHNV, CDR2 YYDKDF (reference sequence). V shed 2 bases, J shed 0 bases, and the junction held 7 bases outside the gene matches. This CDR3 comprises 17 residues. This CDR3 reads CATSRKTGSISGNTIYF. The CDR3 DNA follows: TGTGCCACCAGCAGAAAGACAGGGTCCATCTCTGGAAACACCATATATTTT.

Many counts were recorded for this clonotype. The chain joins TRBV4-3 to TRBJ2-7; a possible D gene is TRBD2 (6 bases). Germline values: CDR1 LGHNA, CDR2 YSLEER. Between the trimmed V and J ends, which lost 1 base and 1 base, there was a span of 26 bases. CDR3 size: 20 residues. CDR3 nucleotide sequence: TGCGCCAGCAGCCAAGTGTACTCCTCGGGGGTCCCAGGACCTTCCTACGAGCAGTACTTC. This sequence encodes CASSQVYSSGVPGPSYEQYF.

The chain employs TRBV6-5 and TRBJ1-2; no firm D call. This CDR3 is built from 13 residues. Per germline, CDR1 MNHEY and CDR2 SVGAGI. V lost 6 bases and J lost 8, with 16 bases in between. The CDR3 DNA reads TGTGCCAGCAGCTTACAGCTGGGTAAAGGCTACACCTTC. Protein product: CASSLQLGKGYTF.

This clonotype was found many times. The V and J genes are TRBV6-1 and TRBJ2-7; D might be TRBD1 (7 bases). Germline V lookup: CDR1 MNHNS, CDR2 SASEGT. The CDR3 has 14 residues. Between the trimmed V and J ends, which lost 10 bases and 5 bases, there was a span of 21 bases. The CDR3 sequence: CATAEAQGGDEQYF. In DNA, the CDR3 is TGTGCCACCGCCGAGGCCCAGGGGGGCGACGAGCAGTACTTC.

This clonotype showed up many times. The chain has TRBV7-8 and TRBJ1-1, with D possibly being TRBD1 (6 bases). Germline lookup yields CDR1 SGHVS and CDR2 FQNEAQ. Trimming pared 9 bases from V and 1 base from J, leaving 18 bases between. The CDR3 extends over 15 amino acids. CDR3: CASAGGSRPNTEAFF. CDR3 DNA: TGTGCCAGTGCCGGGGGCAGTCGTCCGAACACTGAAGCTTTCTTT.

This clonotype was recorded at least ten times. V usage is TRBV29-1 and J usage is TRBJ2-5; D is perhaps TRBD2 (7 bases). The CDR3 consists of 14 residues. Germline V gene data show CDR1 as SQVTM and CDR2 as ANQGSEA. V lost 1 base, J lost 5 bases, and 14 bases lay in between. The DNA for the CDR3 is TGCAGCGTTGAAGGCGGGGGCCGAGGGGAGACCCAGTACTTC. Translated, it gives CSVEGGGRGETQYF. Drawing the rest from reference TRBV29-1 and TRBJ2-5, the complete variable domain is SAVISQKPSRDICQRGTSLTIQCQVDSQVTMMFWYRQQPGQSLTLIATANQGSEATYESGFVIDKFPISRPNLTFSTLTVSNMSPEDSSIYLCSVEGGGRGETQYFGPGTRLLVL.

This clonotype has at least ten counts. The chain is built from TRBV12-3 or TRBV12-4 and TRBJ2-6; D might be TRBD1 or TRBD2, each matching 5 bases. This CDR3 contains 16 residues. With 7 bases removed from V and 0 bases from J, the gap between germline ends came to 13 bases. The CDR3 coding sequence is TGTGCCAGCACTGGGACCCTTCCCTCTGGGGCCAACGTCCTGACTTTC. Protein product: CASTGTLPSGANVLTF.

In its sample, this clonotype was seen many times. The gene calls are TRBV5-1 and TRBJ1-2; TRBD1 agrees at 9 bases. Germline CDR1 and CDR2: SGHRS and YFSETQ. V gave up 0 bases and J gave up 8 bases; unmatched junction bases: 8. The CDR3 is made up of 15 amino acids. The CDR3 sequence is CASSLADRGRDGYTF. DNA for the CDR3: TGCGCCAGCAGCTTGGCGGACAGGGGACGGGACGGCTACACCTTC.

Ten or more counts support this clonotype. This chain links TRBV6-1 with TRBJ2-7, with D perhaps TRBD1 (5 bases). This CDR3 comprises 14 residues. Trimming removed 6 bases at V and 6 bases at J, with 18 bases between. Germline V lookup: CDR1 MNHNS, CDR2 SASEGT. Here the CDR3 reads CASRGPGSPIEQYF. The CDR3, as DNA: TGTGCCAGCAGGGGGCCTGGCAGTCCCATCGAGCAGTACTTC.

The sample holds many counts of this clonotype. The rearrangement uses TRBV7-2 and TRBJ2-7, with D maybe TRBD1 (6 bases). The V and J ends lost 5 bases and 5 bases respectively, with 16 bases between them. CDR1 and CDR2 from the germline V gene are SGHTA and FQGNSA. This CDR3 region has 14 residues. CDR3 DNA sequence: TGTGCCAGCAGCCGGGCCAGGGGTGCCAACGAGCAGTACTTC. It codes for CASSRARGANEQYF.

The chain links TRBV30 to TRBJ1-5, with no clear D. Germline CDR1 and CDR2: GTSNPN and SVGIG (reference sequence). The CDR3 is made up of 14 amino acids. The V and J ends lost 5 bases and 6 bases respectively, with 17 bases between them. The CDR3 DNA sequence: TGTGCCTGGGGGTTCGGAGGAGCGGGTCAGCCCCAGCATTTT. Its protein is CAWGFGGAGQPQHF.

In this sample, this clonotype turned up a few times. The rearrangement uses TRBV5-1 and TRBJ2-7, with 7 bases aligning to TRBD2. Germline V gene data show CDR1 as SGHRS and CDR2 as YFSETQ. V dropped 4 bases and J dropped 4; count of bases not matched to a gene: 8. The CDR3 contains 14 residues. The CDR3 region is CASSRGSEWYEQYF. The CDR3 nucleotides are TGCGCCAGCAGCCGCGGGAGTGAATGGTACGAGCAGTACTTC.

This clonotype was seen at least ten times. V is TRBV19 and J is TRBJ2-5, with D perhaps matching TRBD1 or TRBD2 (5 bases each). Per germline, CDR1 LNHDA and CDR2 SQIVND (reference sequence). V was shortened by 5 bases and J by 2 bases, with 9 bases between the two germline ends. The CDR3 totals 13 residues. The chain's CDR3 is CASSGGRQETQYF. The CDR3 region has the DNA TGTGCCAGTAGTGGGGGACGGCAAGAGACCCAGTACTTC.

This clonotype was seen only a few times. The CDR3 DNA follows: TGTGCCTCTTATCAGGGGACAGTCTATGGCTACACCTTC. Translating it yields CASYQGTVYGYTF. This chain uses TRBV12-3 or TRBV12-4 with TRBJ1-2; 7 bases map to TRBD1. V lost 11 bases and J lost 4; bases outside the gene matches: 10. This CDR3 is built from 13 residues.

The CDR3 DNA is TGTGCCAGCAGCTTAGAATGGCGGGAGACCTACGAGCAGTACGTC. Translation gives CASSLEWRETYEQYV. The V call is TRBV7-8, the J call TRBJ2-7, with 7 bases identical to TRBD2. The CDR3 has 15 residues. Looked up from germline, CDR1 is SGHVS and CDR2 is FQNEAQ. V shed 1 base and J 2 bases; nucleotides not matched to a gene: 5.

This clonotype showed up many times. The CDR3 region is CASSITGDIMNTEAFF. The CDR3 DNA reads as TGTGCCAGTAGTATAACCGGGGACATTATGAACACTGAAGCTTTCTTT. V is TRBV19 and J is TRBJ1-1, with D maybe TRBD1 (6 bases). This CDR3 has 16 residues. Germline CDR1 is LNHDA and CDR2 is SQIVND (reference sequence). Trimming shortened V by 2 bases and J by 0 bases, and 13 bases separated the two germline ends. Supplemented by reference TRBV19 and TRBJ1-1, the full variable domain reads DGGITQSPKYLFRKEGQNVTLSCEQNLNHDAMYWYRQDPGQGLRLIYYSQIVNDFQKGDIAEGYSVSREKKESFPLTVTSAQKNPTAFYLCASSITGDIMNTEAFFGQGTRLTVV.

This clonotype has a single count. J is TRBJ2-7 and V is TRBV5-1, with 10 positions matching TRBD2. The CDR3 extends over 16 amino acids. V dropped 1 base and J dropped 0; count of bases not matched to a gene: 4. Per the germline V gene, CDR1 is SGHRS and CDR2 is YFSETQ. The CDR3 DNA reads as TGCGCCAGCAGCTTGCAAGCGGGAGGGGGCTCCTACGAGCAGTACTTC. Residues: CASSLQAGGGSYEQYF.